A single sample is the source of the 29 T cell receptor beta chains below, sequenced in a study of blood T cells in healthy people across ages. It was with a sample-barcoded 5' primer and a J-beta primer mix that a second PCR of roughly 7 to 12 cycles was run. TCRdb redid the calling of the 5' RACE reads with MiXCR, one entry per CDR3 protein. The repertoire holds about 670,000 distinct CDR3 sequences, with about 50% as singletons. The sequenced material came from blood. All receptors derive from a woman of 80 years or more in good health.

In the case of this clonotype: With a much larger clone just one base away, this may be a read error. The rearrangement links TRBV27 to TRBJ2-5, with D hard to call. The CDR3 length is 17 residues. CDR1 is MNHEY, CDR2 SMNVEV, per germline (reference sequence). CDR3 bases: TGTGCCAGCAGTCCCGAAGCGTCGCTCTTAGGGTTAGAGACCCGGTACTTC. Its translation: CASSPEASLLGLETRYF.

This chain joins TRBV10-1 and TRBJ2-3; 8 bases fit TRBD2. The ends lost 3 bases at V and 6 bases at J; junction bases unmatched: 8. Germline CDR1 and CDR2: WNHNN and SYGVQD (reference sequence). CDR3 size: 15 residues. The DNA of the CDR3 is TGCGCCAGCAGTGAACCGGGACTAGTGAGCGATACGCAGTATTTT. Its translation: CASSEPGLVSDTQYF.

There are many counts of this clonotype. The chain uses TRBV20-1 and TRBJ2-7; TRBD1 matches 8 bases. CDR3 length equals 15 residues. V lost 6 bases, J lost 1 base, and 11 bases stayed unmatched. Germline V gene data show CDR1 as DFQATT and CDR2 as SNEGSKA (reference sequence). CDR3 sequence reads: CSAKPGTGGSYEQYF. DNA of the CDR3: TGCAGTGCAAAGCCTGGGACAGGTGGTTCCTACGAGCAGTACTTC.

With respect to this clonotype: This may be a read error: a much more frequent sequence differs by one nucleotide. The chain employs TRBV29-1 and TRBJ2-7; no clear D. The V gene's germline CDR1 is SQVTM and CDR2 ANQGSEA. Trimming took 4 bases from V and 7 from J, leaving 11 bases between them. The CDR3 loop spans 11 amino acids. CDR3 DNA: TGCAGCGTTGTGGGCTACAATGAGCAGTACTTC. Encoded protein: CSVVGYNEQYF.

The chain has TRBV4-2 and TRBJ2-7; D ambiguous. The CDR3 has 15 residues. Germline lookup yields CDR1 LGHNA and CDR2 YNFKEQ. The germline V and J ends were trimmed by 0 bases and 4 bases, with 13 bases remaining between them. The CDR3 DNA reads TGTGCCAGCAGCCAAGATGCGCAGGTCGAGTACGAGCAGTACTTC. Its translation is CASSQDAQVEYEQYF.

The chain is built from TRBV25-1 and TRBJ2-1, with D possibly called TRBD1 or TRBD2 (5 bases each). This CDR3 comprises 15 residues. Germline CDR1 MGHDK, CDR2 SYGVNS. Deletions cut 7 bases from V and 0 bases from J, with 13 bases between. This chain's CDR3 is CASMRGRSSYNEQFF. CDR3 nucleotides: TGTGCCAGCATGAGGGGCCGTAGCTCCTACAATGAGCAGTTCTTC.

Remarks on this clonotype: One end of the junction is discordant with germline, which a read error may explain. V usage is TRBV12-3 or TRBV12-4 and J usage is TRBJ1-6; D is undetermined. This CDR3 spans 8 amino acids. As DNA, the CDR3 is TGCGGAGACTCACCCCTCCACTTT. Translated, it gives CGDSPLHF.

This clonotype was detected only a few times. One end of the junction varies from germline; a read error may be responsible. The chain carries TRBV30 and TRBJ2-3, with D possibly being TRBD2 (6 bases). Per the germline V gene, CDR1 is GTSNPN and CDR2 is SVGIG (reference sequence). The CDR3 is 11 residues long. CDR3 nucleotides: TGTGCCGGGAGGAACGTACGGACGCAGTATTTT. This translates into CAGRNVRTQYF.

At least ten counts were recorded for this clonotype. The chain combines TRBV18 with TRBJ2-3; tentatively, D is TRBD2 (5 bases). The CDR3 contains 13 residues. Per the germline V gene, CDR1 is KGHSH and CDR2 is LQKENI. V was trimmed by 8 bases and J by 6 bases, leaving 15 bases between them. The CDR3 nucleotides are TGTGCCAGCCCCGAACGGGATGAGGATACGCAGTATTTT. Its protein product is CASPERDEDTQYF.

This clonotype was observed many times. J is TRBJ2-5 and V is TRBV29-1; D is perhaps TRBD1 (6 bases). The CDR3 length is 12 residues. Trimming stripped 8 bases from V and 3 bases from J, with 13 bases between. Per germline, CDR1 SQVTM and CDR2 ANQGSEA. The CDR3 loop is CSTTPGEETQYF. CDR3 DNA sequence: TGCAGCACGACTCCAGGGGAAGAGACCCAGTACTTC.

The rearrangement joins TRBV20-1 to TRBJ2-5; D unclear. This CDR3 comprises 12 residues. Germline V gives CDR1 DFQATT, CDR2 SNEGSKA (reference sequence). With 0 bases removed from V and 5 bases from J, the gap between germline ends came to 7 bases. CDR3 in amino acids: CSARDSVETQYF. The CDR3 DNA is TGCAGTGCTAGAGATTCTGTGGAGACCCAGTACTTC.

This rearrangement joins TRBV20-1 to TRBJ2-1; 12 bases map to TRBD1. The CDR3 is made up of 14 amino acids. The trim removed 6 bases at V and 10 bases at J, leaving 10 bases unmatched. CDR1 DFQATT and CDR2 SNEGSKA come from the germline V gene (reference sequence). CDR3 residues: CSARDRGLTYEQFF. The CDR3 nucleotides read TGCAGTGCCAGGGACAGGGGGCTGACGTACGAGCAGTTCTTC.

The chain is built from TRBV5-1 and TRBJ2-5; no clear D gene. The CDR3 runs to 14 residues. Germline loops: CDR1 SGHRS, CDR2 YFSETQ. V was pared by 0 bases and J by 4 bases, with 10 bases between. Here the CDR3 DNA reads TGCGCCAGCAGCTTGGTACCCGGCCCAGAGACCCAGTACTTC. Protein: CASSLVPGPETQYF.

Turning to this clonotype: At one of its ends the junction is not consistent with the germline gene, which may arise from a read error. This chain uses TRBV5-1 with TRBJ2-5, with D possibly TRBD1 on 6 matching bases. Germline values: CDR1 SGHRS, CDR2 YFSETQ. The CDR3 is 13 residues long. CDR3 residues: CASTDRSQETQYF. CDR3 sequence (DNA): TGCGCTAGCACAGACAGGAGCCAAGAGACCCAGTACTTC.

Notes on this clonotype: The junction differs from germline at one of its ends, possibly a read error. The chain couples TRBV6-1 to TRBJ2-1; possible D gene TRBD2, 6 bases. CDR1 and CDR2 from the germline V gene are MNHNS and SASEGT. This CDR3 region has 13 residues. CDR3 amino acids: CATEGVFYNVQFF. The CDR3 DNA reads TGTGCCACGGAGGGCGTATTCTACAATGTGCAGTTCTTC.

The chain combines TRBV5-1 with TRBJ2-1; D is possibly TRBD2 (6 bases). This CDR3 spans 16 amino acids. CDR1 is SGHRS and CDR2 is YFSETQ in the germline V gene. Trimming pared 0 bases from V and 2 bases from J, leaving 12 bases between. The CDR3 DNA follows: TGCGCCAGCAGCTTGGGTCTTGCGGGGCCCTACAATGAGCAGTTCTTC. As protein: CASSLGLAGPYNEQFF.

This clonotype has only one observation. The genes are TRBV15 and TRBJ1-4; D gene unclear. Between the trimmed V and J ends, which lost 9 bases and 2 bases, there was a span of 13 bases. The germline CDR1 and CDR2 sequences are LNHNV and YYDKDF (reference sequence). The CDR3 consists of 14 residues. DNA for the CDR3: TGTGCCACGTCAGCGATGGTGACTAATGAAAAACTGTTTTTT. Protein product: CATSAMVTNEKLFF.

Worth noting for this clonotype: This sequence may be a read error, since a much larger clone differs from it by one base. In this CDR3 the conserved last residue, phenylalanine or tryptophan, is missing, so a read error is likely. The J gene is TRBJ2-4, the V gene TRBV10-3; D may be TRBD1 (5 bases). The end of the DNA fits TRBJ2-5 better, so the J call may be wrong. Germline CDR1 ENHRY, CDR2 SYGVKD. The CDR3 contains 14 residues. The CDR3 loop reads CAISPGSDEETQYV. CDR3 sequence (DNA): TGTGCCATCAGTCCAGGGTCTGACGAAGAGACCCAGTACGTC.

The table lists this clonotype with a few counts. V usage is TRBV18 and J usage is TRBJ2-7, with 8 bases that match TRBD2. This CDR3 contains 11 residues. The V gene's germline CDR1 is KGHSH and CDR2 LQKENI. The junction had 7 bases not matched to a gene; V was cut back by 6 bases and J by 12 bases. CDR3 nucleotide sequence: TGTGCCAGCTCCCCCGGGGGGGATTTGTACTTC. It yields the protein CASSPGGDLYF.

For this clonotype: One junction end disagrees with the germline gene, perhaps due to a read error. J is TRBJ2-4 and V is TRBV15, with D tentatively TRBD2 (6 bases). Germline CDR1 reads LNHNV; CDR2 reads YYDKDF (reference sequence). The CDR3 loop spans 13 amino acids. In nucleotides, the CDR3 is TGTGCCACCAGCAGAGTCGGGGGAAACATTCGGTACTTC. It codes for CATSRVGGNIRYF.

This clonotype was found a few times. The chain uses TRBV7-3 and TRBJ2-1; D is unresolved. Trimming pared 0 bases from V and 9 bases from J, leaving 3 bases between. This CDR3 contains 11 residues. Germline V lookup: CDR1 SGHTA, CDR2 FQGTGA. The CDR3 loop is CASSLTSEQFF. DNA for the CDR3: TGTGCCAGCAGCTTAACGAGTGAGCAGTTCTTC. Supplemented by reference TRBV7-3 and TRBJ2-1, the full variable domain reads GAGVSQTPSNKVTEKGKYVELRCDPISGHTALYWYRQSLGQGPEFLIYFQGTGAADDSGLPNDRFFAVRPEGSVSTLKIQRTERGDSAVYLCASSLTSEQFFGPGTRLTVL.

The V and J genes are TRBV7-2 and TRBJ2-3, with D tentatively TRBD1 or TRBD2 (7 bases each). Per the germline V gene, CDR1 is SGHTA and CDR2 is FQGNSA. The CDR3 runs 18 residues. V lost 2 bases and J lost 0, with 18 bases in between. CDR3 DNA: TGTGCCAGCAGCTTAACCTCAGGGGGGGGGTCTAGCACAGATACGCAGTATTTT. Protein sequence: CASSLTSGGGSSTDTQYF. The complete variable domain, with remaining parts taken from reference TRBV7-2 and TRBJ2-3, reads GAGVSQSPSNKVTEKGKDVELRCDPISGHTALYWYRQSLGQGLEFLIYFQGNSAPDKSGLPSDRFSAERTGGSVSTLTIQRTQQEDSAVYLCASSLTSGGGSSTDTQYFGPGTRLTVL.

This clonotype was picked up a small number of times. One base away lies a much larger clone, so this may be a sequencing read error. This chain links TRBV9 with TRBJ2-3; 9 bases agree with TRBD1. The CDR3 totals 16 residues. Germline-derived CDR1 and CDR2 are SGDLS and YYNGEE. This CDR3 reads CASSTQTGTGINTRYF. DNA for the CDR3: TGTGCCAGCAGCACACAAACCGGGACAGGGATAAATACGCGGTATTTT.

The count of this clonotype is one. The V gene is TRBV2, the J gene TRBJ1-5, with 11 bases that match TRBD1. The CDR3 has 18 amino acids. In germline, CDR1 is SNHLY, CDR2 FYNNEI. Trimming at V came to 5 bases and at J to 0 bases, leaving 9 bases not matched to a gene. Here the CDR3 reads CASSPRGQGGTSNQPQHF. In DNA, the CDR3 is TGTGCCAGCAGTCCACGGGGACAGGGGGGAACTAGCAATCAGCCCCAGCATTTT.

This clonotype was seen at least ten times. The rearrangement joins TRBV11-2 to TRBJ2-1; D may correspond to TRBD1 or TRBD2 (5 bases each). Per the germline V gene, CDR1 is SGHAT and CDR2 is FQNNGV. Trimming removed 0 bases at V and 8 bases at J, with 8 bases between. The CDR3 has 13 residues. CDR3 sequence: CASSLDRGDEQFF. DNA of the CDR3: TGTGCCAGCAGCTTAGATCGGGGCGATGAGCAGTTCTTC. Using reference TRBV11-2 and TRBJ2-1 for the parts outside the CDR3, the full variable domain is EAGVAQSPRYKIIEKRQSVAFWCNPISGHATLYWYQQILGQGPKLLIQFQNNGVVDDSQLPKDRFSAERLKGVDSTLKIQPAKLEDSAVYLCASSLDRGDEQFFGPGTRLTVL.

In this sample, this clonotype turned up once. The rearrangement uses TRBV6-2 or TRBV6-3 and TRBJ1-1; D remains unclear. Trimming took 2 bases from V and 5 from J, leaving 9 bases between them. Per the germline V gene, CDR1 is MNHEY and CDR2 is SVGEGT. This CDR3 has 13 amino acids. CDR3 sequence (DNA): TGTGCCAGCAGTTACGGCACGCTTACTGAAGCTTTCTTT. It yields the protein CASSYGTLTEAFF.

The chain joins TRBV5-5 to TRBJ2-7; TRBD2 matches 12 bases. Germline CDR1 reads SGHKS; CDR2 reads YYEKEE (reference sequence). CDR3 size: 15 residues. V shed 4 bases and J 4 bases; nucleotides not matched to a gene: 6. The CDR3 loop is CASSLWTSGMYEQYF. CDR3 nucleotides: TGTGCCAGCAGCCTTTGGACTAGCGGGATGTACGAGCAGTACTTC.

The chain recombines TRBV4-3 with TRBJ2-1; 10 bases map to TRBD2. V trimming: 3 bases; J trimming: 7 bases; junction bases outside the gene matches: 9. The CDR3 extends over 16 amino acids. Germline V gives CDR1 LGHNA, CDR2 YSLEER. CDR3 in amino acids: CASSQTAGGPINEQFF. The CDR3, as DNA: TGCGCCAGCAGCCAGACAGCGGGGGGGCCAATTAATGAGCAGTTCTTC.

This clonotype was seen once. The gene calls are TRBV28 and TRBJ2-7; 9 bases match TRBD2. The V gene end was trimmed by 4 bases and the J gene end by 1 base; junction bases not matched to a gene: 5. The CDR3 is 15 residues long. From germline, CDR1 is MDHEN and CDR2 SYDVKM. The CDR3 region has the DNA TGTGCCAGCAGTTCGTTAGCGGGAGAGTCCTACGAGCAGTACTTC. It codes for CASSSLAGESYEQYF.